The 32 T cell receptor beta chains below were found in one sample sequenced in a study of T-cell memory formation after mild COVID-19. TCRdb re-called the 5' RACE reads with MiXCR, one entry per CDR3 protein. This sample carries some 260,000 distinct CDR3 sequences, 16% of them seen once, and the ten largest clones take 3.5% to 4%. Sequencing used PBMCs or a T cell subset sorted from them (not recorded which). The receptors shown here come from a man aged 18 to 30 who had mild COVID-19 (a few samples of this study predate the infection). Cell type and time point are not known.

This chain uses TRBV6-5 with TRBJ1-1; D call uncertain. CDR1 and CDR2 (germline): MNHEY, SVGAGI. CDR3 length equals 13 residues. Trimming took off 8 bases at V and 0 bases at J, with 10 bases between the two ends. The DNA for the CDR3 is TGTGCCAGCCGCCCCCTGTTGAACACTGAAGCTTTCTTT. Amino acids: CASRPLLNTEAFF.

This clonotype has just a few counts. CDR3 protein: CASSQDWPAHNQPQHF. CDR3 bases: TGCGCCAGCAGCCAAGATTGGCCAGCTCACAATCAGCCCCAGCATTTT. V usage is TRBV4-3 and J usage is TRBJ1-5; D not certain. CDR3 length: 16 residues. The germline V gene has CDR1 LGHNA and CDR2 YSLEER. V lost 0 bases, J lost 3 bases, and 12 bases lay in between.

The chain is built from TRBV2 and TRBJ2-2; D is uncertain. Germline V gives CDR1 SNHLY, CDR2 FYNNEI. The length of the CDR3 is 13 residues. Trimming stripped 2 bases from V and 4 bases from J, with 5 bases between. The CDR3 loop is CASSESGTGELFF. CDR3 bases: TGTGCCAGCAGTGAATCGGGCACCGGGGAGCTGTTTTTT. Full variable domain (remainder filled in from reference TRBV2 and TRBJ2-2): EPEVTQTPSHQVTQMGQEVILRCVPISNHLYFYWYRQILGQKVEFLVSFYNNEISEKSEIFDDQFSVERPDGSNFTLKIRSTKLEDSAMYFCASSESGTGELFFGEGSRLTVL.

A few counts support this clonotype. This sequence joins TRBV6-5 and TRBJ1-1, with a weak D call TRBD1 (5 bases). This CDR3 is 13 amino acids long. V was clipped by 8 bases and J by 1 base, with 11 bases between them. Germline V gene data show CDR1 as MNHEY and CDR2 as SVGAGI. The CDR3 nucleotides read TGTGCCAGCGGGGGAGTTACGAACACTGAAGCTTTCTTT. Translation: CASGGVTNTEAFF.

This clonotype came up a few times. The chain links TRBV20-1 to TRBJ1-4; D gene uncertain. Germline V gives CDR1 DFQATT, CDR2 SNEGSKA (reference sequence). This CDR3 spans 16 amino acids. Trimming removed 0 bases at V and 8 bases at J, with 19 bases between. CDR3 amino acids: CSARDRGSGSREKLFF. The CDR3 bases are TGCAGTGCTAGAGATCGTGGGTCTGGTTCGCGAGAAAAACTGTTTTTT.

This clonotype appeared a few times. The chain employs TRBV9 and TRBJ2-3; 8 bases match TRBD2. There are 15 residues in the CDR3. V gave up 0 bases and J gave up 8 bases; unmatched junction bases: 8. Germline CDR1 and CDR2: SGDLS and YYNGEE. The CDR3 protein is CASSVGVGGASTQYF. The CDR3 DNA sequence: TGTGCCAGCAGCGTAGGGGTCGGGGGGGCCTCTACGCAGTATTTT.

DNA of the CDR3: TGTGCCAGCAGTTACTCACAGGGGGCCGGGGAGCTGTTTTTT. Its translation: CASSYSQGAGELFF. V is TRBV6-2 or TRBV6-3 and J is TRBJ2-2, with 8 bases lining up with TRBD1. CDR1 is MNHEY, CDR2 SVGEGT, per germline. V gave up 0 bases and J gave up 6 bases; unmatched junction bases: 0. There are 14 residues in the CDR3.

The CDR3 coding sequence is TGCAGTGCTAGAGACCCCGCTAGCGGGGGTGATGAGCAGTTCTTC. It translates to CSARDPASGGDEQFF. This chain connects TRBV20-1 to TRBJ2-1, with 10 positions matching TRBD2. V lost 0 bases, J lost 8 bases, and 7 bases stayed unmatched. Germline V lookup: CDR1 DFQATT, CDR2 SNEGSKA (reference sequence). The CDR3 has 15 amino acids.

This rearrangement joins TRBV27 to TRBJ1-2, with a tentative D call TRBD1 (6 bases). The CDR3 is 14 amino acids. CDR1 is MNHEY and CDR2 is SMNVEV in the germline V gene (reference sequence). Trimming took off 6 bases at V and 4 bases at J, with 15 bases between the two ends. The CDR3 sequence is CASSSWGLGYGYTF. DNA for the CDR3: TGTGCCAGCAGCTCATGGGGGCTTGGCTATGGCTACACCTTC.

This clonotype has just a few counts. The V and J genes are TRBV18 and TRBJ2-7, with a weak D call TRBD2 (5 bases). The ends were cut back, 3 bases at V and 5 bases at J, with 8 bases in the middle. The CDR3 has 12 residues. The germline V gene has CDR1 KGHSH and CDR2 LQKENI. CDR3 sequence reads: CASSPSEDEQYF. The CDR3 nucleotides are TGTGCCAGCTCACCCTCGGAGGACGAGCAGTACTTC.

The table lists this clonotype with many counts. The rearrangement uses TRBV2 and TRBJ2-3; perhaps TRBD2 as D (7 bases). This CDR3 has 15 amino acids. Trimming left V 3 bases short and J 0 bases short, with 10 bases between. The V gene's germline CDR1 is SNHLY and CDR2 FYNNEI. Written as DNA, the CDR3 is TGTGCCAGCAGTGACGGGGGGCCCAGCACAGATACGCAGTATTTT. Protein: CASSDGGPSTDTQYF.

This rearrangement joins TRBV5-1 to TRBJ2-7; 7 bases match TRBD2. Germline V lookup: CDR1 SGHRS, CDR2 YFSETQ. J was trimmed by 2 bases and V by 3 bases; bases with no gene match: 5. The CDR3 consists of 14 residues. The CDR3: CASSSGGTAYEQYF. The CDR3 region has the DNA TGCGCCAGCAGCTCCGGGGGGACCGCCTACGAGCAGTACTTC.

The rearrangement links TRBV4-2 to TRBJ2-2; 7 nucleotides line up with TRBD1. CDR1 is LGHNA and CDR2 is YNFKEQ in the germline V gene. The CDR3 loop spans 15 amino acids. The V and J ends lost 0 bases and 9 bases, in that order; junction bases with no gene match: 7. This chain's CDR3 is CASSQDWTGPRELFF. The CDR3 DNA reads as TGTGCCAGCAGCCAAGATTGGACAGGCCCAAGGGAGCTGTTTTTT.

The rearrangement uses TRBV6-2 or TRBV6-3 and TRBJ2-7; D remains unclear. V was shortened by 2 bases and J by 5 bases, with 7 bases between the two germline ends. The CDR3 consists of 12 residues. CDR1 and CDR2 (germline): MNHEY, SVGEGT. The CDR3 DNA is TGTGCCAGCAGTTACCGTCATAACGAGCAGTACTTC. Translating it yields CASSYRHNEQYF.

This clonotype was picked up a small number of times. The chain combines TRBV12-3 or TRBV12-4 with TRBJ2-5, with no clear D. The CDR3 loop spans 14 amino acids. V shed 2 bases and J shed 2 bases, with 9 bases lying between them. CDR3 in DNA: TGTGCCAGCAGTTTAACGGCCTTACAAGAGACCCAGTACTTC. The encoded protein is CASSLTALQETQYF.

This clonotype was observed a handful of times. V and J are TRBV11-3 and TRBJ2-1; no definite D call. CDR1 is SGHNT and CDR2 is YENEEA in the germline V gene. Trimming removed 5 bases from V and 7 bases from J, with 6 bases in between. This CDR3 comprises 11 residues. CDR3 sequence: CASSVGNEQFF. CDR3 DNA sequence: TGTGCCAGCAGCGTGGGAAATGAGCAGTTCTTC.

V gene TRBV5-1 combines with J gene TRBJ2-3, with a possible D match to TRBD2 (6 bases). This CDR3 is built from 14 residues. Trimming stripped 4 bases from V and 5 bases from J, with 14 bases between. The V gene's germline CDR1 is SGHRS and CDR2 YFSETQ. CDR3 sequence reads: CASSQSRRGDTQYF. Here the CDR3 DNA reads TGCGCCAGCAGCCAAAGCCGGAGGGGAGATACGCAGTATTTT.

DNA of the CDR3: TGTGCCCAACGGGGCACCGGGGAGCTGTTTTTT. Translating gives CAQRGTGELFF. This chain uses TRBV12-3 or TRBV12-4 with TRBJ2-2; weak D call: TRBD2 (5 bases). This CDR3 comprises 11 residues. V lost 11 bases and J 4 bases, leaving 8 bases between the germline ends.

This clonotype was detected many times. V gene TRBV7-2 combines with J gene TRBJ2-3; D is perhaps TRBD2 (5 bases). The CDR3 has 16 residues. Trimming cost V 4 bases and J 2 bases, with 16 bases left between them. Per germline, CDR1 SGHTA and CDR2 FQGNSA. CDR3 bases: TGTGCCAGCAGCTCCGCCCTAGCATATGACACAGATACGCAGTATTTT. This sequence encodes CASSSALAYDTDTQYF.

This clonotype was counted between two and nine times. V usage is TRBV9 and J usage is TRBJ2-1, with unresolved D. V shed 0 bases and J shed 5 bases, with 6 bases lying between them. Per the germline V gene, CDR1 is SGDLS and CDR2 is YYNGEE. The CDR3 contains 13 residues. This CDR3 is CASSVDWNNEQFF. DNA for the CDR3: TGTGCCAGCAGCGTAGATTGGAACAATGAGCAGTTCTTC.

This clonotype has just one count. V and J are TRBV5-1 and TRBJ2-2, with TRBD1 identical over 9 bases. This CDR3 comprises 14 residues. In germline, CDR1 is SGHRS, CDR2 YFSETQ. Trimming took 5 bases from V and 5 from J; bases not matched to a gene: 4. CDR3 sequence (DNA): TGCGCCAGCAGTTGGGACAGGGAAACCGGGGAGCTGTTTTTT. This sequence encodes CASSWDRETGELFF.

The chain combines TRBV12-3 or TRBV12-4 with TRBJ1-2, with a possible D match to TRBD1 (5 bases). V lost 1 base and J 8 bases, leaving 8 bases between the germline ends. The CDR3 spans 12 residues. The CDR3 protein is CASSLGGVGYTF. The CDR3 DNA is TGTGCCAGCAGTTTAGGAGGGGTAGGCTACACCTTC.

For the CDR3, the DNA is TGCGCCAGCAGCTTCTCGACCCCCACCGGGGAGCTGTTTTTT. Its translation: CASSFSTPTGELFF. The rearrangement joins TRBV5-1 to TRBJ2-2, with D uncertain. In germline, CDR1 is SGHRS, CDR2 YFSETQ. The CDR3 extends over 14 amino acids. Trimming stripped 2 bases from V and 4 bases from J, with 9 bases between.

The sample holds many counts of this clonotype. The chain combines TRBV5-6 with TRBJ1-5, with D maybe TRBD1 (5 bases). Deletions cut 3 bases from V and 7 bases from J, with 11 bases between. From germline, CDR1 is SGHDT and CDR2 YYEEEE. CDR3 length: 13 amino acids. The CDR3 DNA reads TGTGCCAGCAGCTCAGGGAGGGACCAGCCCCAGCATTTT. It is translated as CASSSGRDQPQHF. Filled out from reference TRBV5-6 and TRBJ1-5, the complete variable domain reads DAGVTQSPTHLIKTRGQQVTLRCSPKSGHDTVSWYQQALGQGPQFIFQYYEEEERQRGNFPDRFSGHQFPNYSSELNVNALLLGDSALYLCASSSGRDQPQHFGDGTRLSIL.

V gene TRBV20-1 combines with J gene TRBJ2-7; D not resolved. This CDR3 region has 11 residues. Trimming left V 4 bases short and J 6 bases short, with 10 bases between. CDR1 is DFQATT, CDR2 SNEGSKA, per germline (reference sequence). CDR3 sequence (DNA): TGCAGTGCTATGTGGATAGCCGAGCAGTACGTC. Protein product: CSAMWIAEQYV.

The chain links TRBV5-6 to TRBJ2-5; unclear D gene. The germline V and J ends were trimmed by 4 bases and 7 bases, with 11 bases remaining between them. CDR1 and CDR2 from the germline V gene are SGHDT and YYEEEE. The CDR3 length is 12 residues. Here the CDR3 DNA reads TGTGCCAGCAGCGTTCAAATTGGGACCCAGTACTTC. Translating gives CASSVQIGTQYF.

This clonotype occurred a few times. The chain uses TRBV7-6 and TRBJ2-2; D gene uncertain. Germline CDR1 is SGHVS and CDR2 is FNYEAQ. The CDR3 covers 13 residues. The V end was cut by 5 bases, the J end by 7 bases, with 11 bases between. In DNA form, the CDR3 reads TGTGCCAGCAGCCAAAGGTCCCGCGGGGAGCTGTTTTTT. Its protein is CASSQRSRGELFF.

The gene calls are TRBV28 and TRBJ1-5; a possible D gene is TRBD1 (6 bases). Trimming took off 6 bases at V and 2 bases at J, with 11 bases between the two ends. This CDR3 is built from 14 residues. Per the germline V gene, CDR1 is MDHEN and CDR2 is SYDVKM. CDR3 protein: CASRTPGGNQPQHF. CDR3 in DNA: TGTGCCAGCAGAACCCCAGGGGGCAATCAGCCCCAGCATTTT.

The table lists this clonotype with many counts. The chain uses TRBV29-1 and TRBJ2-1; D uncertain. This CDR3 region has 15 residues. The V gene lost 4 bases and the J gene lost 0 bases, with 13 bases spanning the gap. Germline loops: CDR1 SQVTM, CDR2 ANQGSEA. CDR3 DNA sequence: TGCAGCGTTGGCCCGGTTATAAACTCCTACAATGAGCAGTTCTTC. Translated, it gives CSVGPVINSYNEQFF.

In this sample, this clonotype turned up a few times. The V gene is TRBV4-3, the J gene TRBJ1-2, with 10 positions matching TRBD1. Trimming removed 4 bases from V and 4 bases from J; junction bases left unmatched: 0. The CDR3 has 13 residues. From germline, CDR1 is LGHNA and CDR2 YSLEER. This CDR3 is CASSRTGGYGYTF. CDR3 nucleotides: TGCGCCAGCAGCCGGACAGGGGGCTATGGCTACACCTTC.

The CDR3 sequence: CASSPPIGGVRNEQFF. CDR3 DNA: TGTGCCAGTAGTCCCCCTATTGGCGGGGTTAGGAATGAGCAGTTCTTC. The V gene is TRBV19, the J gene TRBJ2-1, with TRBD2 as a possible D gene (6 bases). Germline lookup yields CDR1 LNHDA and CDR2 SQIVND (reference sequence). The V end lost 5 bases, the J end lost 7 bases, and 21 bases lay between the germline ends. This CDR3 contains 16 residues.

This chain joins TRBV12-3 or TRBV12-4 and TRBJ2-4; TRBD1 is a possible D gene (7 bases). There are 14 residues in the CDR3. The ends were cut back, 1 base at V and 12 bases at J, with 16 bases in the middle. The CDR3 region has the DNA TGTGCCAGCAGTTTAGAGGAGGGGGCGACTCGTCAGTACTTC. Amino acids: CASSLEEGATRQYF.